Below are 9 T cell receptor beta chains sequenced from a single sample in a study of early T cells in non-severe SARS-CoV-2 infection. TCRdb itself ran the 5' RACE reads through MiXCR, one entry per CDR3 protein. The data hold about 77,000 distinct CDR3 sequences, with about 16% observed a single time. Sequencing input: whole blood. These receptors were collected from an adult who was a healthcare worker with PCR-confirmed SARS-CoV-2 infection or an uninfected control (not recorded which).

CDR3 in DNA: TGCAGTGCAAGGACACCCTCCTACGAGCAGTACTTC. This gives the protein CSARTPSYEQYF. The V gene is TRBV20-1, the J gene TRBJ2-7; maybe TRBD1 (5 bases). Trimming took 6 bases from V and 0 from J, leaving 9 bases between them. This CDR3 has 12 residues. Germline values: CDR1 DFQATT, CDR2 SNEGSKA (reference sequence).

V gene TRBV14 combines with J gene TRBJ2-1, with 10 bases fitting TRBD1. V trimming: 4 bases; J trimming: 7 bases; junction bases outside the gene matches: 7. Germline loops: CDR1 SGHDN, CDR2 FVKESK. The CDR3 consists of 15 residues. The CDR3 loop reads CASSPPGDRGNEQFF. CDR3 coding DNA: TGTGCCAGCAGCCCCCCGGGGGACAGGGGTAATGAGCAGTTCTTC.

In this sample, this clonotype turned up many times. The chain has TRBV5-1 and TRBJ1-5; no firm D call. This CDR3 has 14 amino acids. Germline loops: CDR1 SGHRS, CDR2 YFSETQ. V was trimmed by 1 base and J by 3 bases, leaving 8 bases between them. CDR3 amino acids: CASSLNGINQPQHF. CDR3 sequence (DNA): TGCGCCAGCAGCTTGAACGGCATCAATCAGCCCCAGCATTTT.

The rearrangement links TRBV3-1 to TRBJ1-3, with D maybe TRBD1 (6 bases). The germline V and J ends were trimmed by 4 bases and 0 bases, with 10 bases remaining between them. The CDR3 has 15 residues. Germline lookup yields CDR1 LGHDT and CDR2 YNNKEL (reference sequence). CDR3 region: CASSPTGSSGNTIYF. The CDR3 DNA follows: TGTGCCAGCAGCCCCACAGGGAGCTCTGGAAACACCATATATTTT.

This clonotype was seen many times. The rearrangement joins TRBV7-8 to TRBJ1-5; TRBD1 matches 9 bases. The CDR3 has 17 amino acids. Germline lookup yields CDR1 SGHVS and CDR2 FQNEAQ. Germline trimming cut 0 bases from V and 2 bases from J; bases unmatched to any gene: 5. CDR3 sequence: CASSLAPRDRGNQPQHF. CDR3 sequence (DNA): TGTGCCAGCAGCTTAGCGCCTAGGGACAGGGGCAATCAGCCCCAGCATTTT.

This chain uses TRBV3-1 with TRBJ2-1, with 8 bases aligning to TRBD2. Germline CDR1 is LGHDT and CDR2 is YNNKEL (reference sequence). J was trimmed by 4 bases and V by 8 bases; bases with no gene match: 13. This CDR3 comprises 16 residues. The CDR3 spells CASSHPRGGVYNEQFF. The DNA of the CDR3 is TGTGCCAGCTCTCACCCCCGGGGGGGGGTTTACAATGAGCAGTTCTTC.

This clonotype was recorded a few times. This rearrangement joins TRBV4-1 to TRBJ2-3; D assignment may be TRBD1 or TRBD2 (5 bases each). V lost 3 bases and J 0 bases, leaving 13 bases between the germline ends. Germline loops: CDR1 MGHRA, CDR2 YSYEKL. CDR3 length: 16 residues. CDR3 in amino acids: CASSQGPAASTDTQYF. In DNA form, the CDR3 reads TGCGCCAGCAGCCAGGGGCCAGCGGCTAGCACAGATACGCAGTATTTT.

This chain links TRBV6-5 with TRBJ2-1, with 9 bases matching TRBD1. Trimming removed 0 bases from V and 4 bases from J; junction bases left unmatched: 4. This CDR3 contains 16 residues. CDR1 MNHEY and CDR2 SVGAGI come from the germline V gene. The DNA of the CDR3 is TGTGCCAGCAGTTACTCAGGACAGGGGCCTTACAATGAGCAGTTCTTC. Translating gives CASSYSGQGPYNEQFF.

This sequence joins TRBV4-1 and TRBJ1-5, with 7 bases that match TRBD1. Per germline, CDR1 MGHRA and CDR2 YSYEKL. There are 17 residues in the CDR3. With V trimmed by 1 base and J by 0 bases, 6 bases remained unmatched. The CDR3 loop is CASSQASGGYSNQPQHF. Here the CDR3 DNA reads TGCGCCAGCAGCCAAGCCTCAGGGGGTTATAGCAATCAGCCCCAGCATTTT.